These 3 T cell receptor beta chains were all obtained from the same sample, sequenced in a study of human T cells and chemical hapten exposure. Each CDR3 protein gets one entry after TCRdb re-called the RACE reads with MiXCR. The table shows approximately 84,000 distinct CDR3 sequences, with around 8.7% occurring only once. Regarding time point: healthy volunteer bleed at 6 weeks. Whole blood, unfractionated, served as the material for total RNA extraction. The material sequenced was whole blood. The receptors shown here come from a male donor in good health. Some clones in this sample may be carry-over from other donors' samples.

The CDR3 spells CASSSTSTGLYGYTF. CDR3 nucleotide sequence: TGTGCCAGCAGCTCAACTTCTACAGGTCTCTATGGCTACACCTTC. J is TRBJ1-2 and V is TRBV3-1, with D perhaps TRBD1 (5 bases). With 5 bases removed from V and 4 bases from J, the gap between germline ends came to 17 bases. This CDR3 comprises 15 residues. CDR1 and CDR2 from the germline V gene are LGHDT and YNNKEL (reference sequence). Full variable domain (rest looked up from reference TRBV3-1 and TRBJ1-2): DTAVSQTPKYLVTQMGNDKSIKCEQNLGHDTMYWYKQDSKKFLKIMFSYNNKELIINETVPNRFSPKSPDKAHLNLHINSLELGDSAVYFCASSSTSTGLYGYTFGSGTRLTVV.

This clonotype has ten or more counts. CDR3 nucleotide sequence: TGTGCCAGCAGTTATTTAAGTGGTGAAAAACTGTTTTTT. Its translation is CASSYLSGEKLFF. V is TRBV6-6 and J is TRBJ1-4; D not certain. Per germline, CDR1 MNHNY and CDR2 SVGAGI (reference sequence). The CDR3 length is 13 residues. V shed 3 bases and J shed 7 bases, with 9 bases lying between them.

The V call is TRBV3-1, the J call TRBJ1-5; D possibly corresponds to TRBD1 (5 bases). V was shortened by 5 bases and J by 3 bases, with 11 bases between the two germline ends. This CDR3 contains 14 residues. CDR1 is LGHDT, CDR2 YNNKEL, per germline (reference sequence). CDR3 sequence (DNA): TGTGCCAGCAGCGGAGGGGCGTTCAATCAGCCCCAGCATTTT. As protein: CASSGGAFNQPQHF. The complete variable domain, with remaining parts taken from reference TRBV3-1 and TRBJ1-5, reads DTAVSQTPKYLVTQMGNDKSIKCEQNLGHDTMYWYKQDSKKFLKIMFSYNNKELIINETVPNRFSPKSPDKAHLNLHINSLELGDSAVYFCASSGGAFNQPQHFGDGTRLSIL.